Sequencing of this TCR beta chain was carried out in a study of cytomegalovirus exposure and HLA in healthy donors. A multiplex PCR was run with 60 Vbeta primers and 13 Jbeta primers. Method: immunoSEQ multiplex PCR; TCRdb's copy keeps in-frame clones and lacks some. The sample lists some 140,000 clones; roughly three quarters were seen once. The CDR3 is 11 residues long. V was clipped by 6 bases and J by 7 bases, with 6 bases between them. Looked up from germline, CDR1 is SGHNT and CDR2 is YENEEA. For this clone: Its antigen is undetermined.

Overall study results and limits: Earlier analysis yielded a pattern in which most TCR beta V segments were productive about 87% or about 30% of the time. It was confirmed in vitro that a few of the CMV-associated chains were specific for CMV antigens. Another analysis was done later, and it associated approximately 17,000 TCR beta sequences with HLA alleles at 0.05 false discovery rate. A few V segments could not be told apart, such as TRBV6-2 and TRBV6-3, and were left out.

The rearrangement joins TRBV11-3 to TRBJ2-2; no clear D gene. Sequenced material: PBMCs. This TCR was recovered from a woman in her sixties or seventies in good health and CMV-seronegative. In nucleotides, the CDR3 is TGTGCCAGCAGTCCGGGCGGGGAGCTGTTTTTT. Protein: CASSPGGELFF. The whole variable domain, remainder taken from reference TRBV11-3 and TRBJ2-2, is EAGVVQSPRYKIIEKKQPVAFWCNPISGHNTLYWYLQNLGQGPELLIRYENEEAVDDSQLPKDRFSAERLKGVDSTLKIQPAELGDSAVYLCASSPGGELFFGEGSRLTVL.